This TCR beta chain was obtained from a study of T cells in localized non-small cell lung cancer. Trimming stripped 4 bases from V and 6 bases from J, with 11 bases between. This CDR3 contains 13 residues. Germline assignment: CDR1 LNHDA and CDR2 SQIVND (reference sequence). Clones were read by immunoSEQ multiplex PCR, and TCRdb kept only the in-frame ones, dropping some. The table includes tens of thousands of clones, 86% detected once. For this clone: Its antigen is not known.

Study-wide results and limits: Sequencing, confined to only one tumor region, leaves heterogeneity possible. Uninvolved adjacent lung showed higher T cell clonality than tumor. Density of T cells in blood, when higher, went with longer overall survival. Appearing in adjacent lung were a median about 60 of the top 100 tumor clones.

Sequences were derived from peripheral blood, sampled before any cancer treatment. The TCR originated in a woman aged 40-75 years with stage I lung adenocarcinoma. The chain has TRBV19 and TRBJ2-3; tentative D call: TRBD2 (6 bases). In DNA form, the CDR3 reads TGTGCCAGTAGTACGGGAGATCTGGATACGCAGTATTTT. Encoded protein: CASSTGDLDTQYF.